This record concerns one TCR beta chain sequence. Trimming took 2 bases from V and 8 from J; bases not matched to a gene: 4. The CDR3 sequence is 13 residues long. This entry comes from a study of blood T cell repertoires in COVID-19. Data came from immunoSEQ multiplex PCR; TCRdb stores just in-frame clones and leaves some out. Among 140,000 or so clones listed, roughly 87% were seen once. J is TRBJ1-2 and V is TRBV12-3 or TRBV12-4, with 8 bases fitting TRBD1. The clonotype originates from a human donor in a cohort sampled during active COVID-19. Specimen: peripheral blood. DNA for the CDR3: TGTGCCAGCAGTTTAATGGACAGGGACGGCTACACCTTC. Protein product: CASSLMDRDGYTF.